There are many counts of the clone carrying this T cell receptor beta chain. A single record per CDR3 protein comes from TCRdb applying MiXCR to the RT-PCR reads. Here the sample spans tens of thousands of distinct CDR3 sequences, 4% to 5% being singletons. CDR1 is DFQATT, CDR2 SNEGSKA, per germline (reference sequence). This CDR3 contains 13 residues. Trimming took 3 bases from V and 2 from J; bases not matched to a gene: 1. The sample comes from a study of patients and donors after allogeneic stem cell transplantation. The source material was blood, either unsorted or a sorted T cell fraction (not recorded which). The clonotype comes from a human donor who was either an allogeneic HSCT recipient or a stem cell or donor lymphocyte infusion donor (not recorded which). It is not recorded whose cells these are; they may come from a transplant donor. This chain links TRBV20-1 with TRBJ2-5; TRBD1 matches at 9 bases. The CDR3 DNA reads TGCAGTGCTAGGGGACAGGGTCAAGAGACCCAGTACTTC. It translates to CSARGQGQETQYF.